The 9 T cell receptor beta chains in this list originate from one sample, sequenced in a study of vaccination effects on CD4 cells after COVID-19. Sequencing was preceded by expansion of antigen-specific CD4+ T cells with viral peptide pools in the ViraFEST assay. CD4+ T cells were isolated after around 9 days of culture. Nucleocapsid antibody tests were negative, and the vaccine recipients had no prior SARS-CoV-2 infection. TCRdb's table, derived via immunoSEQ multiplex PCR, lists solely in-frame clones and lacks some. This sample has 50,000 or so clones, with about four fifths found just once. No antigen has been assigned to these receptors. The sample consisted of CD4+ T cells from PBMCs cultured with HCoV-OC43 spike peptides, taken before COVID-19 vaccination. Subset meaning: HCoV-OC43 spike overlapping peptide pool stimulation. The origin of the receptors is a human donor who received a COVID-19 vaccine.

Written as DNA, the CDR3 is TGCGCCAGCAGCCGTATTACGGGACTAGCGGGGAACAATGAGCAGTTCTTC. Amino acid sequence: CASSRITGLAGNNEQFF. The V and J genes are TRBV5-1 and TRBJ2-1, with 13 bases fitting TRBD2. J was trimmed by 5 bases and V by 4 bases; bases with no gene match: 9. CDR1 is SGHRS and CDR2 is YFSETQ in the germline V gene. This CDR3 has 17 residues.

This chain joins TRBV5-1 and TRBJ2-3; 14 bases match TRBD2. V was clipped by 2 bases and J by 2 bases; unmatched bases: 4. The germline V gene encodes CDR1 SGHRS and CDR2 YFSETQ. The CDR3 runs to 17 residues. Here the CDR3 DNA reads TGCGCCAGCAGCTTCCCGGGACTAGCGGGGGCCACAGATACGCAGTATTTT. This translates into CASSFPGLAGATDTQYF.

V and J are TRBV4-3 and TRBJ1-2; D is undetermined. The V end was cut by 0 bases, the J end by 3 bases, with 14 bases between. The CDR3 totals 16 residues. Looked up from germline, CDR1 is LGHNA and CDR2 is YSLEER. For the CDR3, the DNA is TGCGCCAGCAGCCAAGAATCAATGACATTTTACTATGGCTACACCTTC. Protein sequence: CASSQESMTFYYGYTF.

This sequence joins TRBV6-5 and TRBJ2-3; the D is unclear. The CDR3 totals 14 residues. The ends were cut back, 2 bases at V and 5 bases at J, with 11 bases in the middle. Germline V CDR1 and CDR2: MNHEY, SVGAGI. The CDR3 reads CASSYRSVKDTQYF. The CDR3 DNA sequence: TGTGCCAGCAGTTACCGATCGGTTAAAGATACGCAGTATTTT.

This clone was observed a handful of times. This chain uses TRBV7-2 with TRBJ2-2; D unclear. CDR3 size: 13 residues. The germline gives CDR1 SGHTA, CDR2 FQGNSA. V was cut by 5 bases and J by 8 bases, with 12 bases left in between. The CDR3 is CASSHIRVGELFF. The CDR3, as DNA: TGTGCCAGCAGCCATATTCGGGTGGGGGAGCTGTTTTTT. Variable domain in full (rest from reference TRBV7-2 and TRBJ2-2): GAGVSQSPSNKVTEKGKDVELRCDPISGHTALYWYRQSLGQGLEFLIYFQGNSAPDKSGLPSDRFSAERTGGSVSTLTIQRTQQEDSAVYLCASSHIRVGELFFGEGSRLTVL.

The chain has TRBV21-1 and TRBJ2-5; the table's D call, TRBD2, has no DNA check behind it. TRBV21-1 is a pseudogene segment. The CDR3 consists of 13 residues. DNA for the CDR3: TGTGCCAGCAGCAAAGGAGCGGGGGAGACCCAGTACTTC. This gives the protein CASSKGAGETQYF.

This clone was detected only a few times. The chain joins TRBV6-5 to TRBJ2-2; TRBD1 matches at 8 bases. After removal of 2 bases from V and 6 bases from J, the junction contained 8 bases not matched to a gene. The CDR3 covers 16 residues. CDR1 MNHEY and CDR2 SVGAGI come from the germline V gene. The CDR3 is CASSYTWTGRAGELFF. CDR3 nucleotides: TGTGCCAGCAGTTACACGTGGACAGGGAGAGCCGGGGAGCTGTTTTTT.

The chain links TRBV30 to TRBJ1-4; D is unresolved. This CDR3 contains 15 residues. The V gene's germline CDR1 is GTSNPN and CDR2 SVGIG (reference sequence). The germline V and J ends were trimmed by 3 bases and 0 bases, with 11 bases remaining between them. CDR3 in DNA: TGTGCCTGGAGGGCGAACAAGGCAACTAATGAAAAACTGTTTTTT. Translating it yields CAWRANKATNEKLFF.

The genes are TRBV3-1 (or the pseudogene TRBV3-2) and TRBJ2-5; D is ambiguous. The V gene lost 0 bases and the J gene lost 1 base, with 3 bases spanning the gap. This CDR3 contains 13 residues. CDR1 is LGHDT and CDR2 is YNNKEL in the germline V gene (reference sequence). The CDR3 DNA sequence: TGTGCCAGCAGCCAAGATTTCCAAGAGACCCAGTACTTC. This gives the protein CASSQDFQETQYF.